The TCR beta chain described here comes from a study of radiotherapy plus CTLA-4 blockade in lung cancer. Study-level background: Across the patients, objective responses occurred in more than 15%, and disease control in roughly 30%.

In chemo-refractory metastatic non-small-cell lung cancer, patients got ipilimumab CTLA-4 blockade together with focal radiation. For this clone: Antigen: not known.

Here immunoSEQ multiplex PCR was the method, and the copy in TCRdb shows in-frame clones only, minus some. The sample lists about 39,000 clones; 79% were seen once. Whole-study findings and limits: TCR clones from tumors expanded in blood after radiotherapy plus ipilimumab.

This CDR3 has 17 residues. The V and J ends lost 4 bases and 5 bases, in that order; junction bases with no gene match: 15. Germline lookup yields CDR1 SNHLY and CDR2 FYNNEI. The chain links TRBV2 to TRBJ2-7; the match to TRBD1 covers 9 bases. The clonotype comes from a human donor with non-small cell lung cancer that progressed on radiotherapy plus ipilimumab. Specimen: peripheral blood, collected from a patient treated with radiotherapy plus ipilimumab. CDR3 DNA: TGTGCCAGCAGTGGTTGGGCGACAGGGACAGGGTTAGACGAGCAGTACTTC. Translated: CASSGWATGTGLDEQYF.